The 15 T cell receptor beta chains in this list originate from one sample, sequenced in a study of blood T cell repertoires in COVID-19. Some clones are missing from TCRdb's copy, which holds only in-frame ones; the method was immunoSEQ multiplex PCR. The sample lists 140,000 to 150,000 clones, around 80% seen once, with less than 2.5% in the top ten. The sequencing input was peripheral blood. These receptors were obtained from a woman in her fifties or sixties with acute or convalescent COVID-19.

This chain uses TRBV4-1 with TRBJ2-2; D is unresolved. V shed 2 bases and J shed 2 bases, with 9 bases lying between them. This CDR3 has 15 residues. Germline V gives CDR1 MGHRA, CDR2 YSYEKL. The CDR3, as DNA: TGCGCCAGCAGCCAATTTGAACTTAACACCGGGGAGCTGTTTTTT. This sequence encodes CASSQFELNTGELFF.

V and J are TRBV5-1 and TRBJ2-3, with TRBD1 identical over 9 bases. There are 16 residues in the CDR3. V lost 2 bases and J lost 4; bases outside the gene matches: 8. Germline lookup yields CDR1 SGHRS and CDR2 YFSETQ. CDR3 DNA sequence: TGCGCCAGCAGCTTATCCGGGACAGGGCGGGCAGATACGCAGTATTTT. Its protein product is CASSLSGTGRADTQYF.

This clone occurred many times. This rearrangement joins TRBV10-1 to TRBJ1-1, with D unclear. The germline V gene encodes CDR1 WNHNN and CDR2 SYGVQD (reference sequence). V lost 4 bases, J lost 5 bases, and 11 bases lay in between. The CDR3 is 13 residues long. The CDR3 region is CASSGGILTEAFF. The DNA of the CDR3 is TGCGCCAGCAGTGGAGGGATATTGACTGAAGCTTTCTTT.

The chain has TRBV9 and TRBJ1-1; the D gene is possibly TRBD1 (5 bases). Trimming left V 0 bases short and J 5 bases short, with 8 bases between. CDR1 is SGDLS and CDR2 is YYNGEE in the germline V gene. The CDR3 is 13 amino acids. The CDR3 loop reads CASSVEGRTEAFF. In DNA, the CDR3 is TGTGCCAGCAGCGTAGAGGGGCGGACTGAAGCTTTCTTT.

The rearrangement links TRBV4-2 to TRBJ2-2; 7 nucleotides align to TRBD2. Germline CDR1 and CDR2: LGHNA and YNFKEQ. The CDR3 length is 16 residues. V was pared by 4 bases and J by 6 bases, with 11 bases of the junction left unmatched. For the CDR3, the DNA is TGTGCCAGCAGCCTACCGGCGGGAGAGGACGCCGGGGAGCTGTTTTTT. It encodes CASSLPAGEDAGELFF.

In its sample, this clone was seen once. V gene TRBV19 combines with J gene TRBJ1-5, with 8 positions matching TRBD1. V gave up 4 bases and J gave up 6 bases; unmatched junction bases: 8. This CDR3 comprises 15 residues. Germline CDR1 is LNHDA and CDR2 is SQIVND (reference sequence). CDR3 protein: CASSSNRGRAQPQHF. The CDR3 nucleotides read TGTGCCAGTAGTAGCAACAGGGGGAGGGCTCAGCCCCAGCATTTT. Combining the CDR3 with reference TRBV19 and TRBJ1-5 gives the whole variable domain DGGITQSPKYLFRKEGQNVTLSCEQNLNHDAMYWYRQDPGQGLRLIYYSQIVNDFQKGDIAEGYSVSREKKESFPLTVTSAQKNPTAFYLCASSSNRGRAQPQHFGDGTRLSIL.

V usage is TRBV18 and J usage is TRBJ1-1, with 8 bases that match TRBD1. V gave up 4 bases and J gave up 4 bases; unmatched junction bases: 8. This CDR3 region has 15 residues. Germline V gene data show CDR1 as KGHSH and CDR2 as LQKENI. This chain's CDR3 is CASSREITGGTEAFF. As DNA, the CDR3 is TGTGCCAGCTCACGCGAGATTACAGGGGGCACTGAAGCTTTCTTT.

The chain carries TRBV10-3 and TRBJ2-1; 8 bases fit TRBD2. V gave up 3 bases and J gave up 8 bases; unmatched junction bases: 9. Germline assignment: CDR1 ENHRY and CDR2 SYGVKD. The CDR3 length is 15 residues. CDR3 DNA sequence: TGTGCCATCAGTGAACCCGGACTAGCCGGCGATGAGCAGTTCTTC. Translation gives CAISEPGLAGDEQFF.

The chain couples TRBV6-1 to TRBJ1-2; D not certain. Germline CDR1 and CDR2: MNHNS and SASEGT. The V and J ends lost 0 bases and 4 bases respectively, with 24 bases between them. CDR3 size: 19 residues. The CDR3 is CASSEAVRDPVFSTYGYTF. The CDR3 nucleotides are TGTGCCAGCAGTGAAGCAGTCCGGGATCCCGTTTTTTCGACCTATGGCTACACCTTC.

V and J are TRBV3-1 (or the pseudogene TRBV3-2) and TRBJ2-1, with 10 bases matching TRBD2. This CDR3 contains 18 residues. The V gene end was trimmed by 0 bases and the J gene end by 0 bases; junction bases not matched to a gene: 5. Looked up from germline, CDR1 is LGHDT and CDR2 is YNNKEL (reference sequence). The CDR3 is CASSQDSSGRISYNEQFF. The CDR3 coding sequence is TGTGCCAGCAGCCAAGATTCTAGCGGGAGAATCTCCTACAATGAGCAGTTCTTC.

This chain's CDR3 is CASSLAAGIGEQFF. For the CDR3, the DNA is TGTGCCAGCAGCTTGGCCGCAGGGATTGGTGAGCAGTTCTTC. The rearrangement links TRBV5-4 to TRBJ2-1, with D maybe TRBD1 (5 bases). This CDR3 is built from 14 residues. Germline assignment: CDR1 SGHNT and CDR2 YYREEE (reference sequence). V was clipped by 0 bases and J by 9 bases, with 13 bases between them.

This clone came up a few times. This chain links TRBV5-1 with TRBJ2-2, with 8 positions matching TRBD1. The V segment lost 6 bases and the J segment 2 bases; nucleotides outside the gene matches: 12. Germline V gene lookup returns CDR1 SGHRS and CDR2 YFSETQ. CDR3 length: 17 residues. The DNA of the CDR3 is TGCGCCAGCACCCTCGGGACAGGAATACGCAACACCGGGGAGCTGTTTTTT. It yields the protein CASTLGTGIRNTGELFF.

This clone was recorded a few times. The chain carries TRBV18 and TRBJ1-1; 8 bases are shared with TRBD1. The CDR3 sequence is 12 residues long. Germline CDR1 KGHSH, CDR2 LQKENI. The V gene end was trimmed by 9 bases and the J gene end by 3 bases; junction bases not matched to a gene: 3. This CDR3 is CASRQGHTEAFF. The CDR3 nucleotides read TGTGCCAGTCGACAGGGGCACACTGAAGCTTTCTTT.

The genes are TRBV5-1 and TRBJ2-1; D is possibly TRBD1 (6 bases). The CDR3 is 13 amino acids. Trimming shortened V by 3 bases and J by 6 bases, and 10 bases separated the two germline ends. Germline V gene lookup returns CDR1 SGHRS and CDR2 YFSETQ. CDR3 sequence reads: CASSSDRFNEQFF. Written as DNA, the CDR3 is TGCGCCAGCAGCTCGGACAGATTCAATGAGCAGTTCTTC. Full variable domain (remainder filled in from reference TRBV5-1 and TRBJ2-1): KAGVTQTPRYLIKTRGQQVTLSCSPISGHRSVSWYQQTPGQGLQFLFEYFSETQRNKGNFPGRFSGRQFSNSRSEMNVSTLELGDSALYLCASSSDRFNEQFFGPGTRLTVL.

The chain recombines TRBV3-1 (or the pseudogene TRBV3-2) with TRBJ1-6; TRBD1 matches at 7 bases. This CDR3 region has 14 residues. J lost 7 bases, V lost 5 bases, and 5 bases had no gene match. Germline CDR1 and CDR2: LGHDT and YNNKEL (reference sequence). CDR3 sequence (DNA): TGTGCCAGCAGCGCCTGGGACAGAAATTCACCCCTCCACTTT. Translating it yields CASSAWDRNSPLHF.